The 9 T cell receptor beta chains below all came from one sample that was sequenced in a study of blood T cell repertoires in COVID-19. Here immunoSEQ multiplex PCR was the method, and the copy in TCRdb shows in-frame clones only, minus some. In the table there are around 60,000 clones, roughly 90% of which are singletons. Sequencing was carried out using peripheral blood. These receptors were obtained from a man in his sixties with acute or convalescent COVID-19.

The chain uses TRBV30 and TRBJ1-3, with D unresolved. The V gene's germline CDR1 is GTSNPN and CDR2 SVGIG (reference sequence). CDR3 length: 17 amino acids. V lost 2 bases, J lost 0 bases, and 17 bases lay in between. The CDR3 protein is CAWSPPGSSVSGNTIYF. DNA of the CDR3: TGTGCCTGGAGTCCACCAGGCAGCTCCGTCTCTGGAAACACCATATATTTT.

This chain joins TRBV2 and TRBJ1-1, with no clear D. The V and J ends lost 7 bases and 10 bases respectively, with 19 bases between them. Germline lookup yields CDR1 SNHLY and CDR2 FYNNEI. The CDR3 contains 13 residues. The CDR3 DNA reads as TGTGCCAGCACGTCGTATGGCAGGTCAGCAGCTTTCTTT. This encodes CASTSYGRSAAFF.

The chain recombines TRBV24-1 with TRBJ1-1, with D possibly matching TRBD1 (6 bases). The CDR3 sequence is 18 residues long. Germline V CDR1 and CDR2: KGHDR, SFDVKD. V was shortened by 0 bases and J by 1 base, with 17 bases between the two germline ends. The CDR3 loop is CATSDLVGGNPTNTEAFF. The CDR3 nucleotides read TGTGCCACCAGTGATTTGGTTGGGGGCAATCCGACGAACACTGAAGCTTTCTTT.

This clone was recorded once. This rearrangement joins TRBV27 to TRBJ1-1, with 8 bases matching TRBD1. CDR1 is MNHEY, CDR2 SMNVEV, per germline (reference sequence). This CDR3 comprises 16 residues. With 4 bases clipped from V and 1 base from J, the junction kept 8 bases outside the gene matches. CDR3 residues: CASSWTAGTGNTEAFF. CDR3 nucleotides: TGTGCCAGCAGTTGGACTGCTGGGACAGGGAACACTGAAGCTTTCTTT.

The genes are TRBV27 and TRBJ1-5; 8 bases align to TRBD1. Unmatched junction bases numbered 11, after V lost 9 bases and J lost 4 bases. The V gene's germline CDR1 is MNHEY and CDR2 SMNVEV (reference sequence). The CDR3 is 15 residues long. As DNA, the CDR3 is TGTGCCAGTAGGCAGAGGACAGGGACGAATCAGCCCCAGCATTTT. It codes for CASRQRTGTNQPQHF.

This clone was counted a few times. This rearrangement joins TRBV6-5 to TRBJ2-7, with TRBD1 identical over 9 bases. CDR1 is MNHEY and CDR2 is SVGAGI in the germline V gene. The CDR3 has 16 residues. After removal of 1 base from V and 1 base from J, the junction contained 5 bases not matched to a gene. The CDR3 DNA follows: TGTGCCAGCAGTTACTTGGGACAGGGCTTGTCCTACGAGCAGTACTTC. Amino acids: CASSYLGQGLSYEQYF.

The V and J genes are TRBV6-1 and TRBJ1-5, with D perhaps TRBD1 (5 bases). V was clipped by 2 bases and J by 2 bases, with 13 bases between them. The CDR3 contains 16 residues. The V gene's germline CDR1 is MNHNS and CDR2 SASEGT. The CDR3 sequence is CASSERGVVRNQPQHF. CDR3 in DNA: TGTGCCAGCAGTGAAAGGGGTGTGGTCCGCAATCAGCCCCAGCATTTT.

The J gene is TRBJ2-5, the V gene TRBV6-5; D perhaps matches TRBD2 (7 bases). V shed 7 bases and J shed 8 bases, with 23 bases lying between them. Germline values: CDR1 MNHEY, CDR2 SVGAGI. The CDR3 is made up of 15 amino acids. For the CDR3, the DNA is TGTGCCAGCACCGAAGGTGGGGGCGGGGGAGTTACCCAGTACTTC. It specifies CASTEGGGGGVTQYF.

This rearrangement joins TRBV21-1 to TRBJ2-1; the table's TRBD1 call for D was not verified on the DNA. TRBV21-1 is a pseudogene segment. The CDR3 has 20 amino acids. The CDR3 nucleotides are TGTGCCAGCGGCGTCCCGGGACAGGGGACCGATCGTCGCTCCTACAATGAGCAGTTCTTC. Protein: CASGVPGQGTDRRSYNEQFF.